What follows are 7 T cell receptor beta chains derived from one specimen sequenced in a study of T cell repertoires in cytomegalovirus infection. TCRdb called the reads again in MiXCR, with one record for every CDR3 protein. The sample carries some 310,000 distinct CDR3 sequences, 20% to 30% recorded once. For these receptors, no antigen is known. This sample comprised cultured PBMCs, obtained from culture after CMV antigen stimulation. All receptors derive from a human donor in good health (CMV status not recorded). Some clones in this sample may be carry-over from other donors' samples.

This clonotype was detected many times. The CDR3 coding sequence is TGTGCCAGCAGCCGGGCGGCAGGGGCCTACGAGCAGTACGTC. The encoded protein is CASSRAAGAYEQYV. V usage is TRBV11-2 and J usage is TRBJ2-7; maybe TRBD1 (6 bases). The germline V gene encodes CDR1 SGHAT and CDR2 FQNNGV. With 5 bases removed from V and 2 bases from J, the gap between germline ends came to 13 bases. CDR3 length: 14 residues.

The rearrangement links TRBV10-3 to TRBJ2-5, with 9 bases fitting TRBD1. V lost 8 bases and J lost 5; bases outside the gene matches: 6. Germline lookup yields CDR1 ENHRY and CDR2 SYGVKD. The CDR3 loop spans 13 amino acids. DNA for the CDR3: TGTGCCATCGGAACAGGGGGCATGGAGACCCAGTACTTC. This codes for CAIGTGGMETQYF.

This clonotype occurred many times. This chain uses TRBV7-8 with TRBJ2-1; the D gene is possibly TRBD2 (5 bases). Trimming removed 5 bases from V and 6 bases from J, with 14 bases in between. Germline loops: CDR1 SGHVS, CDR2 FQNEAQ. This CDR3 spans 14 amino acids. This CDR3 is CASSPRGSVNEQFF. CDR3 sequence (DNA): TGTGCCAGCAGCCCCCGTGGTAGCGTCAATGAGCAGTTCTTC.

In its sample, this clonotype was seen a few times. The CDR3 DNA sequence: TGCAGTGCTAGAGCCCCGACAGGGGGCACTGAAGCTTTCTTT. The encoded protein is CSARAPTGGTEAFF. This chain joins TRBV20-1 and TRBJ1-1, with 9 bases matching TRBD1. Per germline, CDR1 DFQATT and CDR2 SNEGSKA (reference sequence). Unmatched junction bases numbered 4, after V lost 1 base and J lost 4 bases. CDR3 length equals 14 residues.

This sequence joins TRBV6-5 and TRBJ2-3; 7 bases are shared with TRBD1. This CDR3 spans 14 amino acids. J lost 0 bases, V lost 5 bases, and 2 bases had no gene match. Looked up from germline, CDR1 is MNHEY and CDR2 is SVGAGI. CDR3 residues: CASSGQASTDTQYF. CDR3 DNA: TGTGCCAGCAGTGGACAGGCTAGCACAGATACGCAGTATTTT.

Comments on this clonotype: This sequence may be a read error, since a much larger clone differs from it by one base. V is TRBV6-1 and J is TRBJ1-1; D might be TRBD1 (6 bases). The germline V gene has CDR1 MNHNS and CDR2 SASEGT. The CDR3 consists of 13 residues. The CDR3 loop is CTSPRGGNTEAFF. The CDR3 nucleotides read TGTACCAGCCCGAGGGGGGGCAACACTGAAGCTTTCTTT.

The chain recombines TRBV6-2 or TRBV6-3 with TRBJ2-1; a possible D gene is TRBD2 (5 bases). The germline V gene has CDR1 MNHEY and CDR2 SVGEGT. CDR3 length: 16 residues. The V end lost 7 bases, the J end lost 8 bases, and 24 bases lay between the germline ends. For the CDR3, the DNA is TGTGCCAGCACCTCTGTGGAGGAGGAGTCCCTAGATGAGCAGTTCTTC. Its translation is CASTSVEEESLDEQFF.